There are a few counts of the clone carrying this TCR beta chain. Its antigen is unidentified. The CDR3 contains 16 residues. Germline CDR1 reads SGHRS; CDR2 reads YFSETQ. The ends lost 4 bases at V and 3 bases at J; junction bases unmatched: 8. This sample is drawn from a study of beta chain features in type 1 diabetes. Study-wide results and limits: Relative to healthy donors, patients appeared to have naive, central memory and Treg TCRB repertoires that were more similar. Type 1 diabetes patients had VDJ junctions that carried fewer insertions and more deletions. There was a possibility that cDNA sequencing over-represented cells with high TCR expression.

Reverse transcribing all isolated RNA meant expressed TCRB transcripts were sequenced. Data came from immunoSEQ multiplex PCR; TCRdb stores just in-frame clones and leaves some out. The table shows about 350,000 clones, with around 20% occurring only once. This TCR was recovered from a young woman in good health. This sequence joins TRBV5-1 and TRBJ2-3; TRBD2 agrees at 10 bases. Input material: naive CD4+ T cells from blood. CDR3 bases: TGCGCCAGCAGCCTCGGGGCTAGCGGGAGTACAGATACGCAGTATTTT. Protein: CASSLGASGSTDTQYF. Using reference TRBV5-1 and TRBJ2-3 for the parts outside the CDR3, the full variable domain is KAGVTQTPRYLIKTRGQQVTLSCSPISGHRSVSWYQQTPGQGLQFLFEYFSETQRNKGNFPGRFSGRQFSNSRSEMNVSTLELGDSALYLCASSLGASGSTDTQYFGPGTRLTVL.